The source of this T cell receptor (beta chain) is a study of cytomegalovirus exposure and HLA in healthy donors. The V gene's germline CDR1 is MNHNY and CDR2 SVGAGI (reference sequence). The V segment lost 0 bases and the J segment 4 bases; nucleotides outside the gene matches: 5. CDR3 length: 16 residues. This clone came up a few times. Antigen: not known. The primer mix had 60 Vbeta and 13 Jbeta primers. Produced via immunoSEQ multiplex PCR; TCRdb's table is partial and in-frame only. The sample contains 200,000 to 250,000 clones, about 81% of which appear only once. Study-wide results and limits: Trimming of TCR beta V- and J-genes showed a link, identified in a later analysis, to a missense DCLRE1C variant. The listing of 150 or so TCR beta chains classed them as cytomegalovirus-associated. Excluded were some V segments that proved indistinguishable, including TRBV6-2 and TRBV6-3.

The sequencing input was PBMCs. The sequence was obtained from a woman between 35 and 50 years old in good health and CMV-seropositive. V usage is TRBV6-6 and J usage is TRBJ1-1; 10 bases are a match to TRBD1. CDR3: CASSYSETGGGTEAFF. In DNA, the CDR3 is TGTGCCAGCAGTTACTCCGAGACAGGGGGCGGCACTGAAGCTTTCTTT.